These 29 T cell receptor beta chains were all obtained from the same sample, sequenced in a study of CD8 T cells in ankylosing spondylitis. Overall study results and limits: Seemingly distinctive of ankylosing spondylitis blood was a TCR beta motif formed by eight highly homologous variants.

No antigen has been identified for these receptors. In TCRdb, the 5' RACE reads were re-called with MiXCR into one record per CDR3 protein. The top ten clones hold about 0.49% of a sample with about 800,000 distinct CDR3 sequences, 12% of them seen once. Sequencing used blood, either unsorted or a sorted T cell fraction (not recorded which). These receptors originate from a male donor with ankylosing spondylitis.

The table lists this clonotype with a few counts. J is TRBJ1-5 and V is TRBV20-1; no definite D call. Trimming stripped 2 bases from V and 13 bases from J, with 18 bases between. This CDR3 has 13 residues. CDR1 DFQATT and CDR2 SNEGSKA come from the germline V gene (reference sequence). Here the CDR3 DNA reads TGCAGTGCTAGATACCGCGAAATAACGCCGCAGCATTTT. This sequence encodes CSARYREITPQHF.

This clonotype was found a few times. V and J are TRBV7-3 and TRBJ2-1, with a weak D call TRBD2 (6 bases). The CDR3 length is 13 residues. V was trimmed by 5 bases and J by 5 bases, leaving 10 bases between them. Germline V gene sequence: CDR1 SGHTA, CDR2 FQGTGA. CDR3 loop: CASSAGSHNEQFF. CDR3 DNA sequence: TGTGCCAGCAGCGCCGGGAGCCACAATGAGCAGTTCTTC.

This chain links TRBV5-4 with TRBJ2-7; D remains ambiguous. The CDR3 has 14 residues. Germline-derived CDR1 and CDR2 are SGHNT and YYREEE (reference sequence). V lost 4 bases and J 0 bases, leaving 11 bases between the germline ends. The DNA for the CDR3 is TGTGCCAGCAGCGCTAAGACAAACTCCTACGAGCAGTACTTC. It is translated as CASSAKTNSYEQYF.

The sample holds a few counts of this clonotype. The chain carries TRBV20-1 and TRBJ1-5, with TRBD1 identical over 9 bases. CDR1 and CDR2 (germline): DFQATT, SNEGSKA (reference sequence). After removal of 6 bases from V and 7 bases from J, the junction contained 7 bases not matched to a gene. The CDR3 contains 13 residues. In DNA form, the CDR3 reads TGCAGTGCGCCCGGGACAGGGTGGCAGCCCCAGCATTTT. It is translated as CSAPGTGWQPQHF.

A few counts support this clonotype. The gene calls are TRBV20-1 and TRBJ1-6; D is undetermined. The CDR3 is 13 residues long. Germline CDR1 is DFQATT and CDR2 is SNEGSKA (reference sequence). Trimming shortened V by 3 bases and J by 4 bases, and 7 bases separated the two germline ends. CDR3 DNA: TGCAGTGCTAGCCAGTTATATAATTCACCCCTCCACTTT. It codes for CSASQLYNSPLHF.

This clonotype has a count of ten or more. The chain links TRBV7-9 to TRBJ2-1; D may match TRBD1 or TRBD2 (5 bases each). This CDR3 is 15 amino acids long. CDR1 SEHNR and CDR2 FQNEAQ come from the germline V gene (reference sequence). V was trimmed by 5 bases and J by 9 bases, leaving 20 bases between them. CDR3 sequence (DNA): TGTGCCAGCAGCGCCCGGGACGGAAATTGGGGTGAGCAGTTCTTC. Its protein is CASSARDGNWGEQFF. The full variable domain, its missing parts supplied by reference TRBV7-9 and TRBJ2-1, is DTGVSQNPRHKITKRGQNVTFRCDPISEHNRLYWYRQTLGQGPEFLTYFQNEAQLEKSRLLSDRFSAERPKGSFSTLEIQRTEQGDSAMYLCASSARDGNWGEQFFGPGTRLTVL.

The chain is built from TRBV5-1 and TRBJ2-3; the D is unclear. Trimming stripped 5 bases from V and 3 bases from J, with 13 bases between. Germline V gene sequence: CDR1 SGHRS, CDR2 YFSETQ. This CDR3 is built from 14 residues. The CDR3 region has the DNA TGCGCCAGCAGATACGAACAGTTAACAGATACGCAGTATTTT. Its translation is CASRYEQLTDTQYF.

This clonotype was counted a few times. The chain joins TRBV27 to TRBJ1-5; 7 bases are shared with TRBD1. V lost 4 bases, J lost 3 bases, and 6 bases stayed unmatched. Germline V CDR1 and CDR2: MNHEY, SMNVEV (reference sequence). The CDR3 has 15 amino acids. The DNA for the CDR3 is TGTGCCAGCAGTTCCCGGGACAGCTACAATCAGCCCCAGCATTTT. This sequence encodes CASSSRDSYNQPQHF.

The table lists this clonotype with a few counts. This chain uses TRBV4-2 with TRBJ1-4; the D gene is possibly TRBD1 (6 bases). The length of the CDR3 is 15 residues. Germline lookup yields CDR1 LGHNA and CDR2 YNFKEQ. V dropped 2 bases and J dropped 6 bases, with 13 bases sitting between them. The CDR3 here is CASSQSSGQYEKLFF. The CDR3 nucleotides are TGTGCCAGCAGCCAATCATCCGGACAGTATGAAAAACTGTTTTTT.

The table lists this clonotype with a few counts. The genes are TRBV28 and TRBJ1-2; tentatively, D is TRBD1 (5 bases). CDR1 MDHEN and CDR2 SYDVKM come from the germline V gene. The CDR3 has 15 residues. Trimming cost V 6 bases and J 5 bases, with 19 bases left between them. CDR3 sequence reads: CASRPPGRLGYGYTF. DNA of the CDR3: TGTGCCAGCAGGCCCCCGGGACGGCTCGGGTATGGCTACACCTTC.

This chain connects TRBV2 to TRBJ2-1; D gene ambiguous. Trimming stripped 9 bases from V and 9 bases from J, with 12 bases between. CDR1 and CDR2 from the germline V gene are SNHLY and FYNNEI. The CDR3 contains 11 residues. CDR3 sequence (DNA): TGTGCCAGTCAGACGAAGGGTGAGCAGTTCTTC. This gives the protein CASQTKGEQFF.

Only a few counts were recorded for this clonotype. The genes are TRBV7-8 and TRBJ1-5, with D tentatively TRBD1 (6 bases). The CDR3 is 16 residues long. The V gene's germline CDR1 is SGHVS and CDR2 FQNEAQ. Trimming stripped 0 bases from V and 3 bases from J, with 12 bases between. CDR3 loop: CASSLAGGHSNQPQHF. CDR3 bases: TGTGCCAGCAGCTTAGCGGGGGGACACTCCAATCAGCCCCAGCATTTT.

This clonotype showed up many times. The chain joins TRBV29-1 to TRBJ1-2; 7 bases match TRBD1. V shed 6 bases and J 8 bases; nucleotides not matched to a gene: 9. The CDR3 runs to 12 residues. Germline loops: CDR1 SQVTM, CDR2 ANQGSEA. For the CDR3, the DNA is TGCAGCGTAGATAAGACAGGGACGGGCTACACCTTC. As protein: CSVDKTGTGYTF.

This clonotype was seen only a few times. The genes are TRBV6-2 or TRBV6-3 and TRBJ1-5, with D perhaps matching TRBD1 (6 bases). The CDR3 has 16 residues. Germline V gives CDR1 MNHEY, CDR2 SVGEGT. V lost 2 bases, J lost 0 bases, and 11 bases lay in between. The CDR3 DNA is TGTGCCAGCAGTTACAGACAGGCCTATAGCAATCAGCCCCAGCATTTT. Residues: CASSYRQAYSNQPQHF.

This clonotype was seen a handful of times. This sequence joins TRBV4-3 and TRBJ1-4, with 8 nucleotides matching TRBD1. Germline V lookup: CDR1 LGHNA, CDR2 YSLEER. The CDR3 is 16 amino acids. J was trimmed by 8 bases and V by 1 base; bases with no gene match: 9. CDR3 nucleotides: TGCGCCAGCAGCCAAGGTCGGACAGGGTTTAACGAAAAACTGTTTTTT. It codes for CASSQGRTGFNEKLFF.

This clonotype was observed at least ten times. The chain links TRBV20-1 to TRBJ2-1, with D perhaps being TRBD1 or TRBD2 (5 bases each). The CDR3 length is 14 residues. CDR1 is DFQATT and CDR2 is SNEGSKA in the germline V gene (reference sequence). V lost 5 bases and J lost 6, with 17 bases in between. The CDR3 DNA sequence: TGCAGTGCTCCGAGACAGTGGGGGTCCAATGAGCAGTTCTTC. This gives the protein CSAPRQWGSNEQFF.

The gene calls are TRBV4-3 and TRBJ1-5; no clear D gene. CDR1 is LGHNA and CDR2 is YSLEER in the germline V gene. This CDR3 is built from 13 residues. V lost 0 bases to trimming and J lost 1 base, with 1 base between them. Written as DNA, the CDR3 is TGCGCCAGCAGCCAAGAGAGCAATCAGCCCCAGCATTTT. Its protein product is CASSQESNQPQHF.

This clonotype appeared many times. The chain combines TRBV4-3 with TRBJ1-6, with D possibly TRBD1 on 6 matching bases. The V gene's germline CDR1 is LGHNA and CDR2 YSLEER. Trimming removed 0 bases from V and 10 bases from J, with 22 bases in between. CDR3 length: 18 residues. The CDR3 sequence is CASSQDIRGRTSGSPLHF. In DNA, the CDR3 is TGCGCCAGCAGCCAAGATATAAGGGGGAGGACGTCGGGCTCACCCCTCCACTTT.

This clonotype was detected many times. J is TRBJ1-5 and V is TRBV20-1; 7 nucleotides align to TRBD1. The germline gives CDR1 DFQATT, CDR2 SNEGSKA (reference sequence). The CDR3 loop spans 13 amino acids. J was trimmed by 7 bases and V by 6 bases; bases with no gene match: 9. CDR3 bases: TGCAGTGCCTTCACAGGGGTGGGACAGCCCCAGCATTTT. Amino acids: CSAFTGVGQPQHF.

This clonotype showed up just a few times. The CDR3 protein is CASSLRQGQNIQYF. The CDR3 DNA follows: TGCGCCAGCAGCCTGAGACAGGGTCAGAACATTCAGTACTTC. The chain links TRBV4-3 to TRBJ2-4, with 7 bases matching TRBD1. CDR1 and CDR2 (germline): LGHNA, YSLEER. V shed 4 bases, J shed 7 bases, and the junction held 7 bases outside the gene matches. The CDR3 covers 14 residues.

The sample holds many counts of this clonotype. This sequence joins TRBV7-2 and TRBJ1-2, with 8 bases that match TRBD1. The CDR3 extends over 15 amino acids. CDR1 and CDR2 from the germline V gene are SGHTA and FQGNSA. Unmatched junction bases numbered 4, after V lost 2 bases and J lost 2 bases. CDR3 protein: CASSLQGAANYGYTF. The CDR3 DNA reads TGTGCCAGCAGCTTACAGGGGGCCGCAAACTATGGCTACACCTTC.

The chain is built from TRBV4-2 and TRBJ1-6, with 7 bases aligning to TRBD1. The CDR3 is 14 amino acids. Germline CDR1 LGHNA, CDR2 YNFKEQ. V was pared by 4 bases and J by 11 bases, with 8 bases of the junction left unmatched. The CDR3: CASSLQGTSAPLHF. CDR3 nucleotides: TGTGCCAGCAGCCTACAGGGGACCTCGGCACCCCTCCACTTT.

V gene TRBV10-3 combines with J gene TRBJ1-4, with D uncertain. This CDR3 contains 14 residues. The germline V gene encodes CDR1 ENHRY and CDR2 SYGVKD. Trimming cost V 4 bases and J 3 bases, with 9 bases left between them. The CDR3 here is CAISGVQANEKLFF. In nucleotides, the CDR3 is TGTGCCATCAGTGGGGTCCAAGCTAATGAAAAACTGTTTTTT.

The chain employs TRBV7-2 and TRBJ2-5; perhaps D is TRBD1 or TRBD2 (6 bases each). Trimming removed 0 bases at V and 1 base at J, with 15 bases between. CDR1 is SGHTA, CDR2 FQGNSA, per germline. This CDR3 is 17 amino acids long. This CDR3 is CASSLARSSGAQETQYF. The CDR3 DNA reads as TGTGCCAGCAGCTTAGCCCGGTCCTCGGGGGCCCAAGAGACCCAGTACTTC.

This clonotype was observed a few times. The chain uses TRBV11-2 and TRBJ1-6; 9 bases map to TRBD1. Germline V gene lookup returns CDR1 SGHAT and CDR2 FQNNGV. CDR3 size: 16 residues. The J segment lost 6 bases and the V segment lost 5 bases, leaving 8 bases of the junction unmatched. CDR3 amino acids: CASSILTGGGNSPLHF. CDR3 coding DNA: TGTGCCAGCAGCATATTAACAGGGGGCGGTAATTCACCCCTCCACTTT.

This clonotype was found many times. CDR3 in amino acids: CSARDVRTGLETQYF. The CDR3 DNA reads as TGCAGTGCTAGAGATGTGCGCACAGGGTTAGAGACCCAGTACTTC. This chain uses TRBV20-1 with TRBJ2-5; TRBD1 might be the D (6 bases). Germline-derived CDR1 and CDR2 are DFQATT and SNEGSKA (reference sequence). The V gene lost 0 bases and the J gene lost 4 bases, with 15 bases spanning the gap. CDR3 size: 15 residues.

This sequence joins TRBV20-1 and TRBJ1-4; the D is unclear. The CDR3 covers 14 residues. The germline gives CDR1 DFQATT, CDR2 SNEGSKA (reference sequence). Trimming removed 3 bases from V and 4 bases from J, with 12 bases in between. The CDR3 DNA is TGCAGTGCTAGGGGGATGAGTTATAATGAAAAACTGTTTTTT. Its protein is CSARGMSYNEKLFF.

As DNA, the CDR3 is TGTGCCATCAGTGTCGAGAATGTAGATAATTCACCCCTCCACTTT. Its translation is CAISVENVDNSPLHF. V gene TRBV10-3 combines with J gene TRBJ1-6, with D hard to call. Trimming took 4 bases from V and 5 from J, leaving 12 bases between them. CDR1 ENHRY and CDR2 SYGVKD come from the germline V gene. This CDR3 comprises 15 residues.

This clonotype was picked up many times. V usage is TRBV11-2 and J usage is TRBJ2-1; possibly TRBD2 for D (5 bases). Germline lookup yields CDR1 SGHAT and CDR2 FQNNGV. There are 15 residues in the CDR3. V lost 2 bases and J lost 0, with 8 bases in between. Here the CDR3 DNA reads TGTGCCAGCAGCTTACAGCGGAGCTCCTACAATGAGCAGTTCTTC. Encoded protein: CASSLQRSSYNEQFF.